This TCR beta chain was recorded in a study of blood T cell repertoires in COVID-19. Study information: Spain, Italy and the United States supplied samples that represented acute and convalescent COVID-19. T cells, B-cell-depleted T cells, or PBMCs provided the cDNA or gDNA that served as material.

V dropped 7 bases and J dropped 3 bases, with 13 bases sitting between them. The CDR3 sequence is 15 residues long. CDR1 MNHEY and CDR2 SVGAGI come from the germline V gene. How the authors handled the data: Estimates of nucleated cell counts were drawn from the amplification of reference gene primers. Only in-frame clones appear in the TCRdb table, and some are missing; sequencing was by immunoSEQ multiplex PCR. V, J and clone size were drawn from that table, and D and trimming were deduced from the DNA. The sample gives fewer than 65,000 clones, 65% to 80% of which show up once; about 25% is in the top ten.

The rearrangement uses TRBV6-5 and TRBJ1-6, with D hard to call. Sequencing was done on a sample of peripheral blood. This receptor was identified in a man in his 70s with acute or convalescent COVID-19. The CDR3 region has the DNA TGTGCCAGCAAGCGGGAGGATAGCTATAATTCACCCCTCCACTTT. Protein product: CASKREDSYNSPLHF.